This TCR beta chain was identified during a study of tumor and adjacent non-tumor tissue in lung cancer. Study-wide results and caveats: Normal lung showed higher cumulative top 100 clone frequency than tumor.

This sample's RNA came from whole unsorted tissue. Newly diagnosed lung cancer patients had thoracic surgery in China, August–November 2014, without prior chemotherapy. The CDR3 sequence is 16 residues long. The V gene lost 1 base and the J gene lost 1 base, with 13 bases spanning the gap. This clonotype was detected once. Its antigen is as yet unknown. Three rounds of nested PCR, following a modified ARM-PCR protocol, produced the TCRbeta library. From the multiplex PCR reads, TCRdb called clonotypes with MiXCR, one entry per CDR3 protein. The repertoire holds 65,000 to 95,000 distinct CDR3 sequences, with around two thirds as singletons.

The chain uses TRBV12-3 or TRBV12-4 and TRBJ1-1, with D unresolved. The specimen was lung tumor tissue. The clonotype was recovered from a woman in her seventies with non-small cell lung cancer. The CDR3 coding sequence is TGTGCCAGCAGTTTAGGACTCGGCAAGGGGAACACTGAAGCTTTCTTT. This translates into CASSLGLGKGNTEAFF.